This TCR beta chain is from a study of cytomegalovirus exposure and HLA in healthy donors. Samples came from healthy bone marrow donors. Researchers ran the PCR with 60 Vbeta and 13 Jbeta primers. The protocol was immunoSEQ multiplex PCR, while the TCRdb copy is restricted to in-frame clones and leaves out a portion. The repertoire has over 75,000 clones, roughly 86% of them found once; the top ten carry 5.6%. V lost 1 base, J lost 10 bases, and 10 bases lay in between. The length of the CDR3 is 13 residues. Looked up from germline, CDR1 is PRHDT and CDR2 is FYEKMQ (reference sequence). A note on this clone: Its antigen is undetermined.

Broader study findings: In terms of immune exposure information, only CMV serostatus was available. Later work associated roughly 15,000 TCR beta sequences with HLA alleles at 0.05 false discovery rate.

The specimen was PBMCs. The receptor was isolated from a young woman in good health and CMV-seropositive. This chain uses TRBV13 with TRBJ2-2; D gene ambiguous. CDR3 nucleotide sequence: TGTGCCAGCAGCTTAGCTGGCCAGGCGGAGCTGTTTTTT. This sequence encodes CASSLAGQAELFF.